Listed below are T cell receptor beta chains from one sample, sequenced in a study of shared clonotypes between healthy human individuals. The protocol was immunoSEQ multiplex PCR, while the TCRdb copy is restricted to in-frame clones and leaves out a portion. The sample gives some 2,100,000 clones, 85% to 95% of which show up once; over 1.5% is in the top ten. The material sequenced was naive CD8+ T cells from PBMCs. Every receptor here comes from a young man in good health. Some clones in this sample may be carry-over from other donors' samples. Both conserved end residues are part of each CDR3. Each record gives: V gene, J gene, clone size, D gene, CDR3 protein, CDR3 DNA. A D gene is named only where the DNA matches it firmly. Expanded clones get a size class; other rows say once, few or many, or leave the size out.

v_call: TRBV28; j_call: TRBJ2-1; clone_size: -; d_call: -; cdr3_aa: CASSWAPWGVNNEQFF; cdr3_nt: TGTGCCAGCAGTTGGGCCCCGTGGGGCGTTAACAATGAGCAGTTCTTC
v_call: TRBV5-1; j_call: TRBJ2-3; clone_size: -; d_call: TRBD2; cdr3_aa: CASSREDIAGVTDTQYF; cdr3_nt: TGCGCCAGCAGCCGTGAGGATATAGCGGGAGTGACAGATACGCAGTATTTT
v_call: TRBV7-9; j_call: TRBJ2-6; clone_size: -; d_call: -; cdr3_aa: CASSRLGDSYSGANVLTF; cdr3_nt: TGTGCCAGCAGCCGGCTAGGTGACAGTTACTCTGGGGCCAACGTCCTGACTTTC
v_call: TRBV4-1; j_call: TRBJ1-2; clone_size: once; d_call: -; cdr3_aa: CASSQTGRYYGYTF; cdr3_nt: TGCGCCAGCAGCCAGACAGGACGGTACTATGGCTACACCTTC
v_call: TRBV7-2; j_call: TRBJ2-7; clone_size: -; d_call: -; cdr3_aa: CASSLETVGHYEQYF; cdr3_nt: TGTGCCAGCAGCTTAGAGACAGTAGGCCACTACGAGCAGTACTTC
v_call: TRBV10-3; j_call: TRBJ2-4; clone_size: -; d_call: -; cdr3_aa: CAISEQQGRINIQYF; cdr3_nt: TGTGCCATCAGTGAGCAACAGGGGAGGATAAACATTCAGTACTTC
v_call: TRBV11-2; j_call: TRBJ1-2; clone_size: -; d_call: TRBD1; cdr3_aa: CASSLLWDRDYGYTF; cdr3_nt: TGTGCCAGCAGCTTATTATGGGACAGAGACTATGGCTACACCTTC
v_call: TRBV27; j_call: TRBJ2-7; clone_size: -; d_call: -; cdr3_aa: CASSLSGTQTYEQYF; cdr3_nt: TGTGCCAGCAGCTTATCCGGGACACAGACCTACGAGCAGTACTTC
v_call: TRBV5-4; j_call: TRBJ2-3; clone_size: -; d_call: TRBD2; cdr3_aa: CASSSSGRIAYF; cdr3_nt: TGTGCCAGCAGCTCCAGCGGGAGGATCGCATATTTT
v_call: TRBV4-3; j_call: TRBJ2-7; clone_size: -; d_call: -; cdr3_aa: CASSQDLGGRGTYEQYF; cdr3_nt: TGCGCCAGCAGCCAAGATCTGGGGGGCAGAGGGACCTACGAGCAGTACTTC
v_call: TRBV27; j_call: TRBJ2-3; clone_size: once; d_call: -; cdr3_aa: CASSWIAAPGEDTQYF; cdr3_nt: TGTGCCAGCAGCTGGATAGCGGCCCCGGGGGAAGATACGCAGTATTTT
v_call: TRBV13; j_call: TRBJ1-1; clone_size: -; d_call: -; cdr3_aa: CASSREIGTEAFF; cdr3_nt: TGTGCCAGCAGCCGGGAGATTGGCACTGAAGCTTTCTTT
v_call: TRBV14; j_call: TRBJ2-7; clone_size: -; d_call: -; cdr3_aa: CASSHSRGYEQYF; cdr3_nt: TGTGCCAGCAGCCACTCGAGAGGGTACGAGCAGTACTTC
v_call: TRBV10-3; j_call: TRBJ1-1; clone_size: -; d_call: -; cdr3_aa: CAISESIDPMGTEAFF; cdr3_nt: TGTGCCATCAGTGAGTCGATCGACCCAATGGGCACTGAAGCTTTCTTT
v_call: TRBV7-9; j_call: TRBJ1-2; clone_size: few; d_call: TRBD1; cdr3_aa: CASSQGANYGYTF; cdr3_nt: TGTGCCAGCAGCCAGGGGGCTAACTATGGCTACACCTTC
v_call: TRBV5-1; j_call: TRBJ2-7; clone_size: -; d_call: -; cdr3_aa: CASSLTTAKYYEQYF; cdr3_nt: TGCGCCAGCAGCCTGACGACCGCTAAATACTACGAGCAGTACTTC
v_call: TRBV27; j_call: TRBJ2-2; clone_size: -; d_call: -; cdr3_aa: CASSPDPRIAGELFF; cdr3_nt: TGTGCCAGCAGCCCTGACCCCCGAATTGCCGGGGAGCTGTTTTTT
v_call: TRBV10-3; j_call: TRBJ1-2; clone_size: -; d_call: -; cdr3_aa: CAISESRQNGYTF; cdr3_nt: TGTGCCATCAGTGAGTCGAGACAGAATGGCTACACCTTC
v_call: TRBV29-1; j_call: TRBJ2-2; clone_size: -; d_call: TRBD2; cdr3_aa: CSVEFPLLAGANTGELFF; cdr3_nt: TGCAGCGTTGAGTTTCCCCTACTAGCGGGAGCGAACACCGGGGAGCTGTTTTTT
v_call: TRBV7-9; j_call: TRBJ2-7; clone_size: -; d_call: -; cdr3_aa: CASSPGTGEQYF; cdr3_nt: TGTGCCAGCAGCCCCGGGACGGGGGAGCAGTACTTC
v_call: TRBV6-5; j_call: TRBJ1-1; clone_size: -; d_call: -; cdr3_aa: CASSPLRQMNTEAFF; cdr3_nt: TGTGCCAGCAGCCCCCTTCGACAGATGAACACTGAAGCTTTCTTT
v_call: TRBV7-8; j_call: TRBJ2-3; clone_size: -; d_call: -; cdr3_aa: CASSSPSDTDTQYF; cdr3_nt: TGTGCCAGCAGCTCACCCTCGGACACAGATACGCAGTATTTT
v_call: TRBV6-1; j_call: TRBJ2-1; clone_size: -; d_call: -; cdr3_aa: CASSEFTSSYNEQFF; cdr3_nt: TGTGCCAGCAGTGAATTTACGAGCTCCTACAATGAGCAGTTCTTC
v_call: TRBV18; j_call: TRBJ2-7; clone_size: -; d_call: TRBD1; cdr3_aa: CASSPTGTANYEQYF; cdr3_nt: TGTGCCAGCTCACCTACCGGGACAGCAAACTACGAGCAGTACTTC
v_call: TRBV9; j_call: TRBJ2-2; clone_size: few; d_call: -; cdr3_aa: CASSVQTGELFF; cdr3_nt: TGTGCCAGCAGCGTCCAGACCGGGGAGCTGTTTTTT
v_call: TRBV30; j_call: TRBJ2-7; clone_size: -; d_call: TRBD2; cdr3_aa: CAWSFRLAGTYEQYF; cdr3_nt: TGTGCCTGGAGTTTTAGACTAGCGGGTACCTACGAGCAGTACTTC
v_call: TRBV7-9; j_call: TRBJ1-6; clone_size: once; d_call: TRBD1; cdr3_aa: CASSSGQGPSPLHF; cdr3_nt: TGTGCCAGCAGCTCGGGACAGGGGCCGTCACCCCTCCACTTT
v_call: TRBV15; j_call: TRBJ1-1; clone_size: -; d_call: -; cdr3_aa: CATSIRAPNTEAFF; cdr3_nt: TGTGCCACCAGCATTAGGGCCCCGAACACTGAAGCTTTCTTT
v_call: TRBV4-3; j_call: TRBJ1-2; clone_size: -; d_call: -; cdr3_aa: CASSQVGGASGYTF; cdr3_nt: TGCGCCAGCAGCCAAGTGGGGGGGGCGAGTGGCTACACCTTC
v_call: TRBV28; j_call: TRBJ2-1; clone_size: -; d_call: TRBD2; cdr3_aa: CASSPIGLAGQFF; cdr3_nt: TGTGCCAGCAGTCCTATTGGACTAGCCGGTCAGTTCTTC
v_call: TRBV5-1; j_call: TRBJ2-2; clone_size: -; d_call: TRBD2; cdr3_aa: CASSEELAGGYRAGELFF; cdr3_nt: TGCGCCAGCAGCGAGGAACTAGCGGGAGGATATCGGGCCGGGGAGCTGTTTTTT
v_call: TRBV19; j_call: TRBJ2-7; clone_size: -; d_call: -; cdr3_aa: CASSKGTYEQYF; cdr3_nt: TGTGCCAGTAGTAAAGGTACCTACGAGCAGTACTTC
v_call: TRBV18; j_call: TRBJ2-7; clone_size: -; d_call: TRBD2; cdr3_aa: CASSLEPGLAYEQYF; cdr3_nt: TGTGCCAGCTCACTCGAACCGGGACTAGCGTACGAGCAGTACTTC
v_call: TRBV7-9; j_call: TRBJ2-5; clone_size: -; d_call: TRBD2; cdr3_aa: CASRGSSGRSQETQYF; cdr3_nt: TGTGCCAGCAGGGGTAGCAGCGGGAGAAGCCAAGAGACCCAGTACTTC
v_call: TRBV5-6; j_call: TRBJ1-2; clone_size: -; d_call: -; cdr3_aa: CASSLGPGVRGYTF; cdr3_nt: TGTGCCAGCAGCTTGGGTCCAGGGGTAAGGGGCTACACCTTC
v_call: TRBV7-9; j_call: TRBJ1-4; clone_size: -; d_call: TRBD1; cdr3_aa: CASSLGQGAGELFF; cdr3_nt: TGTGCCAGCAGCTTAGGACAGGGGGCCGGGGAACTGTTTTTT
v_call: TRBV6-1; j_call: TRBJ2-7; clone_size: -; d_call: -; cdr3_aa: CASWGPGHPYEQYF; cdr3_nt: TGTGCCAGCTGGGGACCGGGACATCCGTACGAGCAGTACTTC
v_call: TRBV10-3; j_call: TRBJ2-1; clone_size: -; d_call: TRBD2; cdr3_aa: CAISESASGNNEQFF; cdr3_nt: TGTGCCATCAGTGAGTCTGCTAGCGGGAACAATGAGCAGTTCTTC
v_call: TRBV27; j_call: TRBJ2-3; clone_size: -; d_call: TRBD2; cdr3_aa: CASSLIRLAGGSDTQYF; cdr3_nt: TGTGCCAGCAGTTTAATAAGACTAGCGGGAGGGTCAGATACGCAGTATTTT
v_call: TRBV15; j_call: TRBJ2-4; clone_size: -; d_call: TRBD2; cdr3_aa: CATSGLAGGPKNIQYF; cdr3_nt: TGTGCCACCAGCGGCCTAGCGGGAGGGCCCAAAAACATTCAGTACTTC
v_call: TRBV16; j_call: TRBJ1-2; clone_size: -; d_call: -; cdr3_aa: CASSQSRGAEGYTF; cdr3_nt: TGTGCCAGCAGCCAATCTCGGGGGGCGGAGGGCTACACCTTC
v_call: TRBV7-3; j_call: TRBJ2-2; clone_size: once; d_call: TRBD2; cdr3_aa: CASSTQLAGEMNTGELFF; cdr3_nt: TGTGCCAGCAGCACTCAACTAGCGGGAGAAATGAACACCGGGGAGCTGTTTTTT
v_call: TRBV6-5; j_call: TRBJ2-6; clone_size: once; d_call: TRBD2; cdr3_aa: CASSLAGDGANVLTF; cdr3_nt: TGTGCCAGCAGTTTGGCGGGGGACGGGGCCAACGTCCTGACTTTC
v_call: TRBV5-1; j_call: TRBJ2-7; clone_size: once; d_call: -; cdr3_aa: CASSLGWTSDEQYF; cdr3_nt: TGCGCCAGCAGCTTGGGGTGGACAAGCGACGAGCAGTACTTC
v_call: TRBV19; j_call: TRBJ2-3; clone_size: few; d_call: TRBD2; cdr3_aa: CASSIVAGGTDTQYF; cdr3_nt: TGTGCCAGTAGTATAGTAGCGGGAGGCACAGATACGCAGTATTTT
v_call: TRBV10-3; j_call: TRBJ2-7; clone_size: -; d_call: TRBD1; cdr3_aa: CAIGDRDIYEQYF; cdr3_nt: TGTGCCATCGGGGACAGGGATATATACGAGCAGTACTTC
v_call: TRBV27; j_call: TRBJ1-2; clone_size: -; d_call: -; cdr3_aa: CASSRLAGSDGYTF; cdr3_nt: TGTGCCAGCAGTCGATTGGCAGGTTCAGATGGCTACACCTTC
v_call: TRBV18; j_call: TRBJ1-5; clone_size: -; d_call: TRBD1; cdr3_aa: CASSHSPGTGKTNSNQPQHF; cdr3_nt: TGTGCCAGCTCGCATTCCCCCGGGACAGGGAAGACAAATAGCAATCAGCCCCAGCATTTT